These 10 T cell receptor beta chains were sequenced from one sample in a study of T cells in women clearing cervical HPV infection. Assay: immunoSEQ multiplex PCR; the TCRdb copy retains only in-frame clones and omits some. Found here are around 23,000 clones; the top ten clones hold approximately 2.5%. The material sequenced was blood buffy coat. These receptors were collected from a woman between 18 and 70 years old with a cervical HPV16 infection that either progressed to CIN3+ or cleared (not recorded which).

Of note for this clone: The CDR3 end falls 3 residues outside the read, so it is completed with the germline J gene. The chain recombines TRBV7-2 with TRBJ2-3, with 7 bases lining up with TRBD1. After removal of 5 bases from V and 1 base from J, the junction contained 3 bases not matched to a gene. The germline V gene has CDR1 SGHTA and CDR2 FQGNSA. CDR3 length: 14 residues. The CDR3 here is CASSLGGRTDTQYF. The DNA read from the CDR3 is TGTGCCAGCAGCCTAGGGGGCCGCACAGATACG.

Comment on this clone: The observed sequence ends 3 residues before the CDR3 terminus, with the missing tail filled in from the germline J gene. The chain has TRBV7-2 and TRBJ1-2; no clear D gene. The CDR3 loop spans 13 amino acids. CDR1 is SGHTA, CDR2 FQGNSA, per germline. Partial CDR3 DNA: TGTGCCAGCAGCCCCCAGAGGTCCCACGAC. It translates to CASSPQRSHD. The complete CDR3 sequence is CASSPQRSHDYTF.

In regard to this clone: The CDR3 end is not reached by the read, which stops 3 residues before it; the germline J gene fills it in. The chain recombines TRBV7-9 with TRBJ2-3; D might be TRBD1 (6 bases). The CDR3 loop spans 13 amino acids. Germline CDR1 reads SEHNR; CDR2 reads FQNEAQ (reference sequence). CDR3 residues: CASSKDRNQPQYF. The part of the CDR3 DNA that was read is TGTGCCAGCAGCAAGGACAGAAATCAGCCG.

Of note for this clone: Read data end 3 residues before the CDR3 end; the end is taken from the germline J gene. The chain is built from TRBV6-2 or TRBV6-3 and TRBJ2-7, with D tentatively TRBD2 (5 bases). This CDR3 has 17 amino acids. The V gene's germline CDR1 is MNHEY and CDR2 SVGEGT. Between the trimmed V and J ends, which lost 2 bases and 4 bases, there was a span of 21 bases. The sequenced CDR3 bases are TGTGCCAGCAGTTACGTCTTTCGCCAGGAGGATGTGTACGAG. Encoded protein: CASSYVFRQEDVYE. The whole CDR3 protein reads CASSYVFRQEDVYEQYF.

As for this clone: The read terminates 3 residues before the CDR3 end, so the remaining end is supplied by the germline J gene. V usage is TRBV6-1 and J usage is TRBJ2-4, with unresolved D. CDR3 length: 15 amino acids. The germline CDR1 and CDR2 sequences are MNHNS and SASEGT. The DNA read from the CDR3 is TGTGCCAGCAGTGAAGCGCTGGGCAGTCTCTATGGT. It codes for CASSEALGSLYG. The full CDR3 sequence reads CASSEALGSLYGQYF.

For this clone: The CDR3 goes on 3 residues after the read ends, and that part is filled in from the germline J gene. The J gene is TRBJ2-1, the V gene TRBV10-1, with a possible D match to TRBD2 (5 bases). The CDR3 totals 16 residues. Germline V gene sequence: CDR1 WNHNN, CDR2 SYGVQD (reference sequence). V gave up 8 bases and J gave up 8 bases, with 25 bases separating them. CDR3 in amino acids: CASANRRGRDGDEQFF. CDR3 bases read: TGCGCCAGCGCCAACCGACGGGGTCGTGATGGGGATGAG.

As for this clone: Read data end 3 residues before the CDR3 end; the end is taken from the germline J gene. The V call is TRBV12-3 or TRBV12-4, the J call TRBJ2-7, with D possibly matching TRBD1 (5 bases). Trimming took off 4 bases at V and 6 bases at J, with 7 bases between the two ends. This CDR3 spans 11 amino acids. CDR3 sequence: CASSYRFEQYF. Incomplete CDR3 DNA: TGTGCCAGCAGTTACAGGTTCGAG.

To note about this clone: The missing CDR3 end, 3 residues past where the read stops, is filled in from the germline J gene. The chain uses TRBV7-9 and TRBJ1-2; a weak D match, TRBD1 (6 bases). Germline V gene sequence: CDR1 SEHNR, CDR2 FQNEAQ (reference sequence). CDR3 length equals 15 residues. The sequenced CDR3 bases are TGTGCCAGCAGCTTAGCGGGAGGGGGATCCTACGAC. The encoded protein is CASSLAGGGSYD. The full-length CDR3 reads as CASSLAGGGSYDYTF.

As concerns this clone: The CDR3 end lies 3 residues beyond the end of the read and is filled in from the germline J gene. V is TRBV13 and J is TRBJ1-5, with 7 positions matching TRBD1. The trim removed 5 bases at V and 4 bases at J, leaving 8 bases unmatched. The CDR3 sequence is 15 residues long. Germline loops: CDR1 PRHDT, CDR2 FYEKMQ (reference sequence). CDR3 region: CASSRGTEGNQPQHF. The sequenced CDR3 bases are TGTGCCAGCAGCAGAGGGACAGAGGGGAATCAGCCC. Together with reference TRBV13 and TRBJ1-5, the CDR3 gives the full variable domain: AAGVIQSPRHLIKEKRETATLKCYPIPRHDTVYWYQQGPGQDPQFLISFYEKMQSDKGSIPDRFSAQQFSDYHSELNMSSLELGDSALYFCASSRGTEGNQPQHFGDGTRLSIL.

About this clone: The DNA ends 3 residues before the CDR3 does, and the rest of the CDR3 is filled in from the germline J gene. The rearrangement uses TRBV14 and TRBJ2-5, with 12 positions matching TRBD2. Losses at the gene ends were 4 bases for V and 3 bases for J; bases not matched to a gene: 6. The CDR3 is 16 amino acids. The germline CDR1 and CDR2 sequences are SGHDN and FVKESK. CDR3 DNA (partial): TGTGCCAGCAGCCGCCTGACTAGCGGGGGCGAAGAGACC. It encodes CASSRLTSGGEET. The full CDR3 sequence reads CASSRLTSGGEETQYF.